Presented here are 11 T cell receptor beta chains from one specimen sequenced in a study of OX40 agonist ivuxolimab in advanced cancers. The data were produced by immunoSEQ multiplex PCR, yet TCRdb's version contains in-frame clones alone and is incomplete. The top ten hold 12% of the sample, which has around 60,000 clones, roughly 90% seen once. This sample comprised CD4+ or CD8+ T cells sorted from blood, obtained in a trial of the OX40 agonist ivuxolimab. The receptors stem from an adult with an advanced solid tumor such as melanoma, head and neck, liver or kidney cancer.

The chain couples TRBV7-3 to TRBJ2-2; TRBD2 aligns across 7 bases. The germline V gene has CDR1 SGHTA and CDR2 FQGTGA. The CDR3 runs to 21 residues. V lost 5 bases and J lost 6; bases outside the gene matches: 27. The CDR3 is CASSISRGGSPLGPSSGELFF. CDR3 DNA sequence: TGTGCCAGCAGCATAAGTCGCGGCGGGAGTCCCTTGGGCCCAAGCTCCGGGGAGCTGTTTTTT.

The chain combines TRBV9 with TRBJ1-2; 7 nucleotides align to TRBD1. Trimming at V came to 0 bases and at J to 5 bases, leaving 10 bases not matched to a gene. Germline V lookup: CDR1 SGDLS, CDR2 YYNGEE. The CDR3 sequence is 16 residues long. The CDR3 DNA is TGTGCCAGCAGCGTAGATGGAGGGGGCGCAGTGTATGGCTACACCTTC. As protein: CASSVDGGGAVYGYTF.

The V call is TRBV4-1, the J call TRBJ2-1, with D unresolved. Germline CDR1 and CDR2: MGHRA and YSYEKL. The V end was cut by 3 bases, the J end by 2 bases, with 11 bases between. This CDR3 has 15 residues. The CDR3 nucleotides are TGCGCCAGCAGCCAGGAATGGGTCGCCTACAATGAGCAGTTCTTC. This sequence encodes CASSQEWVAYNEQFF.

As regards this clone: This sample also contains other DNA sequences that code for the same CDR3. The rearrangement joins TRBV6-1 to TRBJ2-5; D remains ambiguous. Trimming took off 2 bases at V and 2 bases at J, with 9 bases between the two ends. The germline CDR1 and CDR2 sequences are MNHNS and SASEGT. CDR3 length: 14 amino acids. CDR3 residues: CASSEWASQETQYF. Here the CDR3 DNA reads TGTGCCAGCAGTGAATGGGCTTCACAAGAGACCCAGTACTTC.

The chain combines TRBV28 with TRBJ2-3; 7 bases fit TRBD1. The CDR3 is made up of 23 amino acids. J gave up 2 bases and V 5 bases, and 31 bases lay outside the gene matches. Germline CDR1 MDHEN, CDR2 SYDVKM. The CDR3 nucleotides are TGTGCCAGCAGTACCGGGACAGACAACTTTGGGAAGGGGTGGATGGGGCTCACAGATACGCAGTATTTT. It translates to CASSTGTDNFGKGWMGLTDTQYF.

The chain is built from TRBV7-6 and TRBJ2-7, with 14 nucleotides matching TRBD2. The CDR3 spans 17 residues. CDR1 and CDR2 from the germline V gene are SGHVS and FNYEAQ. V was pared by 1 base and J by 5 bases, with 7 bases of the junction left unmatched. The CDR3 region has the DNA TGTGCCAGCAGCTTAGGCGGGGGACTAGCGGGAGTAAACGAGCAGTACTTC. The encoded protein is CASSLGGGLAGVNEQYF.

V usage is TRBV27 and J usage is TRBJ2-2; no firm D call. This CDR3 contains 16 residues. Germline values: CDR1 MNHEY, CDR2 SMNVEV (reference sequence). Between the trimmed V and J ends, which lost 6 bases and 4 bases, there was a span of 18 bases. In DNA form, the CDR3 reads TGTGCCAGCAGCCCAGAGGTGGGGATAAGCACCGGGGAGCTGTTTTTT. Its translation: CASSPEVGISTGELFF.

The chain employs TRBV6-5 and TRBJ2-7; D not resolved. Germline V gene sequence: CDR1 MNHEY, CDR2 SVGAGI. Trimming took 4 bases from V and 7 from J, leaving 11 bases between them. The CDR3 has 12 amino acids. This CDR3 is CASSSNQLEQYF. CDR3 in DNA: TGTGCCAGCAGTTCTAACCAACTGGAGCAGTACTTC.

The CDR3 DNA follows: TGCGCCAGCAGTCAATCGAGAGGGCACGGACCCTACGAGCAGTACTTC. It specifies CASSQSRGHGPYEQYF. The chain links TRBV23-1 to TRBJ2-7; possibly TRBD2 for D (5 bases). TRBV23-1 has ORF status, its function being uncertain. The V and J ends lost 0 bases and 2 bases respectively, with 14 bases between them. There are 16 residues in the CDR3.

The chain uses TRBV5-1 and TRBJ2-3, with 14 bases matching TRBD2. The length of the CDR3 is 18 residues. V lost 5 bases and J lost 2; bases outside the gene matches: 10. Germline V gene sequence: CDR1 SGHRS, CDR2 YFSETQ. The CDR3 DNA is TGCGCCAGCAGTACTACGGGACTAGCGGGAGACCTCACAGATACGCAGTATTTT. Translated, it gives CASSTTGLAGDLTDTQYF.

The V call is TRBV5-1, the J call TRBJ2-2; D gene ambiguous. V lost 0 bases to trimming and J lost 0 bases, with 12 bases between them. This CDR3 has 17 amino acids. Germline CDR1 reads SGHRS; CDR2 reads YFSETQ. CDR3 coding DNA: TGCGCCAGCAGCTTGGTTTCTAACGTCGCGAACACCGGGGAGCTGTTTTTT. Translating it yields CASSLVSNVANTGELFF. Looking up the rest from reference TRBV5-1 and TRBJ2-2 gives the full variable domain: KAGVTQTPRYLIKTRGQQVTLSCSPISGHRSVSWYQQTPGQGLQFLFEYFSETQRNKGNFPGRFSGRQFSNSRSEMNVSTLELGDSALYLCASSLVSNVANTGELFFGEGSRLTVL.